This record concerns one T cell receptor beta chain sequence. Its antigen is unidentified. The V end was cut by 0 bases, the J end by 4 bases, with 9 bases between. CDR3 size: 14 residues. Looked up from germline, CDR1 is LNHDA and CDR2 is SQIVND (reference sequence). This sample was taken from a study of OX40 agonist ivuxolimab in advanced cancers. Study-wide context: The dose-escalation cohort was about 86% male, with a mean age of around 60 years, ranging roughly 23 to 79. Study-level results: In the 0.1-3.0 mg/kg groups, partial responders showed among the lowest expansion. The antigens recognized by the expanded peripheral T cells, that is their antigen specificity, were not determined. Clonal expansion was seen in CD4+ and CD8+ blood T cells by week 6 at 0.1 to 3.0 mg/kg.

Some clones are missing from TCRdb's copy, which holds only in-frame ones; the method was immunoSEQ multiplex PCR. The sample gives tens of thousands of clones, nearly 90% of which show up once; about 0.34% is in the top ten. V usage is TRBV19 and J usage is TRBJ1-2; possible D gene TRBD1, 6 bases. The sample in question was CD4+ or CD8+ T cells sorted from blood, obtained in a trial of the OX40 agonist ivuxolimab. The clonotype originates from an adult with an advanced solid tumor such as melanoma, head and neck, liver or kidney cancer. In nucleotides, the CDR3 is TGTGCCAGTAGTATAGACGGGACAACCTATGGCTACACCTTC. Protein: CASSIDGTTYGYTF.